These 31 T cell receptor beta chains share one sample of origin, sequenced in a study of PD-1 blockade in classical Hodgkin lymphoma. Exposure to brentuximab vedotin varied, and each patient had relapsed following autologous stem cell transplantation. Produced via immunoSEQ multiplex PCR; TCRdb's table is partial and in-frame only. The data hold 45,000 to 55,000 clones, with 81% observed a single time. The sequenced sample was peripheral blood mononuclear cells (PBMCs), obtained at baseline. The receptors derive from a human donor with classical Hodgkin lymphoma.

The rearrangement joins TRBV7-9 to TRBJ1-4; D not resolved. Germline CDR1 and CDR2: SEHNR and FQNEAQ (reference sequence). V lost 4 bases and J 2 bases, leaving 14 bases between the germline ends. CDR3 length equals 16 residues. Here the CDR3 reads CASSSHLMKTNEKLFF. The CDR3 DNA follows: TGTGCCAGCAGCTCCCATTTGATGAAGACTAATGAAAAACTGTTTTTT.

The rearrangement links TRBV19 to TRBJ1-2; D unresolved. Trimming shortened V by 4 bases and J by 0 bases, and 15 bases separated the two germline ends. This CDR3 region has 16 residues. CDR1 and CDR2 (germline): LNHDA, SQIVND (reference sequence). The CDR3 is CASSSWMEGTNYGYTF. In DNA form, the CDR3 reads TGTGCCAGTAGTAGTTGGATGGAAGGCACTAACTATGGCTACACCTTC.

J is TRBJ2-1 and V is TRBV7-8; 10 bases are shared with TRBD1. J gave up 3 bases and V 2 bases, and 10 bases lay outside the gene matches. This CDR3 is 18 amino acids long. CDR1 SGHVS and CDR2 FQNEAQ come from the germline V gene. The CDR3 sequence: CASSLPGTGVVGYNEQFF. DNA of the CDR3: TGTGCCAGCAGCTTACCCGGGACAGGGGTAGTAGGCTACAATGAGCAGTTCTTC.

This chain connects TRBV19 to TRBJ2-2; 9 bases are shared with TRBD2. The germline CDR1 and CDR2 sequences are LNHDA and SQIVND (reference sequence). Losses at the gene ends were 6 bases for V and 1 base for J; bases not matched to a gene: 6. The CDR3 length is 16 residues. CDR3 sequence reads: CASSPPAGGNTGELFF. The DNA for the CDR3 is TGTGCCAGTAGCCCCCCAGCGGGAGGGAACACCGGGGAGCTGTTTTTT.

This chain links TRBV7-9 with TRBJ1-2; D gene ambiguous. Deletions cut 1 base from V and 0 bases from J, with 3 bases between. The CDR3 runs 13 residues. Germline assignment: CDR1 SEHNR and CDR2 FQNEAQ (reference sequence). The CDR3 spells CASSLVANYGYTF. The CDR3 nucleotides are TGTGCCAGCAGCTTAGTAGCTAACTATGGCTACACCTTC.

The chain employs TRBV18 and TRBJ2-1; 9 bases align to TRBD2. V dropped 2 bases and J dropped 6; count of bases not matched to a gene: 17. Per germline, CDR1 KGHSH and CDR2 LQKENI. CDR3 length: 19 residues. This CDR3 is CASSPLASGNPTRSNEQFF. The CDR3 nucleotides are TGTGCCAGCTCACCATTGGCTAGCGGGAACCCGACGCGGAGCAATGAGCAGTTCTTC. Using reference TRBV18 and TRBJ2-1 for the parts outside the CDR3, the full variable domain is NAGVMQNPRHLVRRRGQEARLRCSPMKGHSHVYWYRQLPEEGLKFMVYLQKENIIDESGMPKERFSAEFPKEGPSILRIQQVVRGDSAAYFCASSPLASGNPTRSNEQFFGPGTRLTVL.

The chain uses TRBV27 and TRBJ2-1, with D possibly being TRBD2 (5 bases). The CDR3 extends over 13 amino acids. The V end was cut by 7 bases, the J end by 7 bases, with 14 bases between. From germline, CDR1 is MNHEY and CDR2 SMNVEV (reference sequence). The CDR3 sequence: CASTKSRGNEQFF. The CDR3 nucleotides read TGTGCCAGCACCAAAAGTAGAGGGAATGAGCAGTTCTTC.

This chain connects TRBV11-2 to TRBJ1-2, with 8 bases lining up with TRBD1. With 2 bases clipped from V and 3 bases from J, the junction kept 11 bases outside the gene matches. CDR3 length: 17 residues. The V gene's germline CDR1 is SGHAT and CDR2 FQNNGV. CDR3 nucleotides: TGTGCCAGCAGCTTAACCCGGACAGGGCCGTTGTACTATGGCTACACCTTC. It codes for CASSLTRTGPLYYGYTF.

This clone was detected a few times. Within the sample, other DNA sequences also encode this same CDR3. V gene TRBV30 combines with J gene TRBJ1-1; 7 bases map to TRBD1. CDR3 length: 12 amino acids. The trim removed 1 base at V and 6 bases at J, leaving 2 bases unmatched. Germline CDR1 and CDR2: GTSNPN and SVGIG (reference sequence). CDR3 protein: CAWSGQGAEAFF. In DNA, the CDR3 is TGTGCCTGGAGTGGACAGGGCGCTGAAGCTTTCTTT.

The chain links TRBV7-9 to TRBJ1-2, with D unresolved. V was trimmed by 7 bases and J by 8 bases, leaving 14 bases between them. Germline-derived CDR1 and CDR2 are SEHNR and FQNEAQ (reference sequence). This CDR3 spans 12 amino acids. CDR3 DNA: TGTGCCAGCACTGACGGTCTATACGGCTACACCTTC. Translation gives CASTDGLYGYTF.

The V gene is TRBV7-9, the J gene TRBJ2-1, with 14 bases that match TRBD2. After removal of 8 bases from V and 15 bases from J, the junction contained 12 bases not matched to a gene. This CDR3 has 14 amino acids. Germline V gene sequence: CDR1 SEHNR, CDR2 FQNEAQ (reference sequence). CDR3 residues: CASDPGLAGAGLFF. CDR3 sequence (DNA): TGTGCCAGCGACCCGGGACTAGCGGGAGCCGGGCTGTTCTTC.

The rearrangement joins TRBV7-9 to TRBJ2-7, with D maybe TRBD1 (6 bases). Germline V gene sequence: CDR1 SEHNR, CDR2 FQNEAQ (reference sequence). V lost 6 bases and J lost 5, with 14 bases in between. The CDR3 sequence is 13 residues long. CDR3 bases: TGTGCCAGCAGTTCTACAGGGTACCACGAGCAGTACGTC. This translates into CASSSTGYHEQYV.

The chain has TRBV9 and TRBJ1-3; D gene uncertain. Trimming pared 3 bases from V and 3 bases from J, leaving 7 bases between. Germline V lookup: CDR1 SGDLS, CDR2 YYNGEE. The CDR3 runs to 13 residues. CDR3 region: CASSASVGNTIYF. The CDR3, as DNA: TGTGCCAGCAGCGCATCAGTTGGAAACACCATATATTTT.

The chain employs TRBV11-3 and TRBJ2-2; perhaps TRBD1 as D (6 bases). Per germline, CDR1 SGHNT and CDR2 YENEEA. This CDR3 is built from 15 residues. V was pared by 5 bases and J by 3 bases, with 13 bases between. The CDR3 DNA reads TGTGCCAGCAGCCACCGGGACACCTACACCGGGGAGCTGTTTTTT. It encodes CASSHRDTYTGELFF.

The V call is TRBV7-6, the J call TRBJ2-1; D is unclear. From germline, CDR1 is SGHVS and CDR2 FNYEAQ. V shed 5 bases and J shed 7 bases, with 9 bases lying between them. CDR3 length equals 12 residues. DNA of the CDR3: TGTGCCAGCAGCACAGCCGCGAATGAGCAGTTCTTC. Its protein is CASSTAANEQFF. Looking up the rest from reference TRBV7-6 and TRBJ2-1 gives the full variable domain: GAGVSQSPRYKVTKRGQDVALRCDPISGHVSLYWYRQALGQGPEFLTYFNYEAQQDKSGLPNDRFSAERPEGSISTLTIQRTEQRDSAMYRCASSTAANEQFFGPGTRLTVL.

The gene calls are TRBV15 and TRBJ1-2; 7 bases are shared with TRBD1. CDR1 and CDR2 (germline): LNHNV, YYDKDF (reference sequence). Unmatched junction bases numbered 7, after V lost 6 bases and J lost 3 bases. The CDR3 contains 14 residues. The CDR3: CATSLYGTDYGYTF. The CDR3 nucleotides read TGTGCCACCAGTCTTTATGGGACAGACTATGGCTACACCTTC.

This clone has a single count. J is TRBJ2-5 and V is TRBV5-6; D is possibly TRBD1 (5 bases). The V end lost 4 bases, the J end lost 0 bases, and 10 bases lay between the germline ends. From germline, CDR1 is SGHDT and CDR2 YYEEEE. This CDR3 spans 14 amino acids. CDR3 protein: CASSPPGYQETQYF. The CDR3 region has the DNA TGTGCCAGCAGCCCGCCAGGGTACCAAGAGACCCAGTACTTC.

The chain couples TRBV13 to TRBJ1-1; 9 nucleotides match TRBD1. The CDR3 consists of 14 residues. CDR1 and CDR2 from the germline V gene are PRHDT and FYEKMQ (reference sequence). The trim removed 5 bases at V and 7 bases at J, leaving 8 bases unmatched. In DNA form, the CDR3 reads TGTGCCAGCAGCATAAACAGGGGGCAGAGTGAAGCTTTCTTT. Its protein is CASSINRGQSEAFF. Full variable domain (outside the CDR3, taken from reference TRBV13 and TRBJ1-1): AAGVIQSPRHLIKEKRETATLKCYPIPRHDTVYWYQQGPGQDPQFLISFYEKMQSDKGSIPDRFSAQQFSDYHSELNMSSLELGDSALYFCASSINRGQSEAFFGQGTRLTVV.

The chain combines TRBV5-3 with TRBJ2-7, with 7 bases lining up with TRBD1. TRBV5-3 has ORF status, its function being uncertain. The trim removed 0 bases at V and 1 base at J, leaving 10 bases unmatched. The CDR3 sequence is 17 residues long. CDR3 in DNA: TGTGCCAGAAGCTTGGAGACAGGGAACGACGCATCCTACGAGCAGTACGTC. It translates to CARSLETGNDASYEQYV.

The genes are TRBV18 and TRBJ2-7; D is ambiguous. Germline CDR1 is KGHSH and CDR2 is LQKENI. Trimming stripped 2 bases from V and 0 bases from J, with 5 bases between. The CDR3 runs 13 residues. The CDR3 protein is CASSPAGSYEQYV. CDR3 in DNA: TGTGCCAGCTCACCAGCCGGCTCCTACGAGCAGTACGTC.

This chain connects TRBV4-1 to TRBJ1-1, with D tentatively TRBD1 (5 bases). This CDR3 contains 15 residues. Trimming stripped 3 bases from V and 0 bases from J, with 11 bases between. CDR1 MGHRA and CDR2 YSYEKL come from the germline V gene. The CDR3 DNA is TGCGCCAGCAGCCAGCCCCGGGGCATGAACACTGAAGCTTTCTTT. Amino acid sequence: CASSQPRGMNTEAFF.

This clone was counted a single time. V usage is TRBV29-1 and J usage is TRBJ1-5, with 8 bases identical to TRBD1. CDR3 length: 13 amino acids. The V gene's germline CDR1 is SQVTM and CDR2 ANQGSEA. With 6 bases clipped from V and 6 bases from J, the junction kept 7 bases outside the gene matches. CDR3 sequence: CSVKQGVSQPQHF. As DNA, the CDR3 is TGCAGCGTCAAACAGGGGGTAAGTCAGCCCCAGCATTTT.

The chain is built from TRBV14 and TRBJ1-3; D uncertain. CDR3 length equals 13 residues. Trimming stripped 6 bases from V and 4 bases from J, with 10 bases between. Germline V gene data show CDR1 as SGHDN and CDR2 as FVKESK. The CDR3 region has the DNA TGTGCCAGCAGAGTTTTAAACGGAAACACCATATATTTT. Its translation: CASRVLNGNTIYF.

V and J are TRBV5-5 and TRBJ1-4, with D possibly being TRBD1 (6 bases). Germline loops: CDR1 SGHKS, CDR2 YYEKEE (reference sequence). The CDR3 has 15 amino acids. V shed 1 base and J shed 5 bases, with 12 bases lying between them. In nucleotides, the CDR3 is TGTGCCAGCAGCTTGACAGGGAAGGTGAATGAAAAACTGTTTTTT. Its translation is CASSLTGKVNEKLFF.

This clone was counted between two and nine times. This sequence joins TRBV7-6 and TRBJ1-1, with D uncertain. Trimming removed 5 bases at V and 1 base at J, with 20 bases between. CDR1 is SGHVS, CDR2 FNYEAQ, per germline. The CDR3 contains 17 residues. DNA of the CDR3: TGTGCCAGCAGCCCTGTAGGAGGGTGGAGGAGGAACACTGAAGCTTTCTTT. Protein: CASSPVGGWRRNTEAFF.

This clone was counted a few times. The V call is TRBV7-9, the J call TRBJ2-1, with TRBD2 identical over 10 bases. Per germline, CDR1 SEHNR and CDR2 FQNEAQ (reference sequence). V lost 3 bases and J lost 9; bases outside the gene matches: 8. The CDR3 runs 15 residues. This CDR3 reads CASSFEAGGFGEQFF. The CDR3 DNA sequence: TGTGCCAGCAGCTTCGAAGCGGGAGGGTTCGGTGAGCAGTTCTTC.

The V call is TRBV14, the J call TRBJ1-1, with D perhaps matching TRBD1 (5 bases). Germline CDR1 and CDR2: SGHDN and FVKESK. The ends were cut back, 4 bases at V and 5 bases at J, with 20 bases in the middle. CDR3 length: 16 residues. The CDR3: CASSRPGGLGITEAFF. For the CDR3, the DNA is TGTGCCAGCAGCCGCCCTGGGGGGTTAGGGATTACTGAAGCTTTCTTT.

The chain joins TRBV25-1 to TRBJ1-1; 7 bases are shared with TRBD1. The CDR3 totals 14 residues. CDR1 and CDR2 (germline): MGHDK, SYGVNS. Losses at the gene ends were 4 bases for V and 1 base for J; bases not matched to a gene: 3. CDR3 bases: TGTGCCAGCAGTGGATGGGACAGGAACACTGAAGCTTTCTTT. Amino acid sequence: CASSGWDRNTEAFF. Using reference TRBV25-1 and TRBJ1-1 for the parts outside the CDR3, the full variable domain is EADIYQTPRYLVIGTGKKITLECSQTMGHDKMYWYQQDPGMELHLIHYSYGVNSTEKGDLSSESTVSRIRTEHFPLTLESARPSHTSQYLCASSGWDRNTEAFFGQGTRLTVV.

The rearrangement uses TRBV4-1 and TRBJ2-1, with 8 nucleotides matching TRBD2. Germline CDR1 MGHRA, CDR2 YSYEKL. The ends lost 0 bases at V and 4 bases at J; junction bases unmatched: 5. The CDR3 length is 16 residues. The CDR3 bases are TGCGCCAGCAGCCAAGATATGGTAGCGGGGTACAATGAGCAGTTCTTC. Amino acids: CASSQDMVAGYNEQFF.

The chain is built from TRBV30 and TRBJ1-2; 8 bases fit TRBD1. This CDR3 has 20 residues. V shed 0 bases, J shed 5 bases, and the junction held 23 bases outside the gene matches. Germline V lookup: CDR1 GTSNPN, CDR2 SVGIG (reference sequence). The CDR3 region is CAWSVRVWERQGPKEYGYTF. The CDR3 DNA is TGTGCCTGGAGTGTACGGGTTTGGGAGAGACAGGGGCCCAAGGAATATGGCTACACCTTC. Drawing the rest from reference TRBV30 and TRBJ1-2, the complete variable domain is SQTIHQWPATLVQPVGSPLSLECTVEGTSNPNLYWYRQAAGRGLQLLFYSVGIGQISSEVPQNLSASRPQDRQFILSSKKLLLSDSGFYLCAWSVRVWERQGPKEYGYTFGSGTRLTVV.

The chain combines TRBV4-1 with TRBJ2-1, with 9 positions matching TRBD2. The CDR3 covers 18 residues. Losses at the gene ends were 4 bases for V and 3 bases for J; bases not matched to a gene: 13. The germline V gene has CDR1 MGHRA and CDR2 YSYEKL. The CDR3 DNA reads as TGCGCCAGCAGCCTCGTTGCCCGCGGGAGGGCTTTCTACAATGAGCAGTTCTTC. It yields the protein CASSLVARGRAFYNEQFF.